Shown below are 20 T cell receptor beta chains from a single sample sequenced in a study of blood T cell repertoires in COVID-19. This table comes from immunoSEQ multiplex PCR, and its TCRdb copy is limited to in-frame clones, with some not included. The data hold roughly 140,000 clones, with approximately 81% observed a single time. Material for sequencing was peripheral blood. These receptors were collected from a woman aged 60-70 years with COVID-19, enrolled during active disease.

This chain uses TRBV30 with TRBJ1-2; D unclear. The CDR3 runs to 12 residues. Germline CDR1 and CDR2: GTSNPN and SVGIG (reference sequence). V dropped 2 bases and J dropped 4 bases, with 8 bases sitting between them. The CDR3 sequence: CAWSPQIYGYTF. CDR3 DNA: TGTGCCTGGAGTCCGCAGATCTATGGCTACACCTTC.

The rearrangement links TRBV6-1 to TRBJ2-5; TRBD1 aligns across 7 bases. CDR3 length: 15 amino acids. Germline CDR1 reads MNHNS; CDR2 reads SASEGT. With V trimmed by 3 bases and J by 5 bases, 9 bases remained unmatched. The CDR3 coding sequence is TGTGCCAGCAGTGATCTGACAGGGACGGGGGAGACCCAGTACTTC. It specifies CASSDLTGTGETQYF.

The rearrangement links TRBV24-1 to TRBJ2-3; 10 bases are a match to TRBD2. The trim removed 3 bases at V and 1 base at J, leaving 9 bases unmatched. Germline CDR1 and CDR2: KGHDR and SFDVKD. The CDR3 contains 18 residues. CDR3 in amino acids: CATSDTSGVAARTDTQYF. CDR3 sequence (DNA): TGTGCCACCAGTGATACTAGCGGGGTTGCGGCTCGCACAGATACGCAGTATTTT.

The chain uses TRBV7-3 and TRBJ1-1, with D possibly matching TRBD1 (6 bases). Trimming removed 5 bases from V and 0 bases from J, with 16 bases in between. The CDR3 sequence is 16 residues long. CDR1 SGHTA and CDR2 FQGTGA come from the germline V gene. CDR3 in amino acids: CASSAWTAFMNTEAFF. DNA of the CDR3: TGTGCCAGCAGCGCCTGGACAGCGTTCATGAACACTGAAGCTTTCTTT.

There are a few counts of this clone. Within the sample, other DNA sequences also encode this same CDR3. V is TRBV6-5 and J is TRBJ1-5; unclear D gene. From germline, CDR1 is MNHEY and CDR2 SVGAGI. The CDR3 extends over 12 amino acids. Trimming pared 6 bases from V and 6 bases from J, leaving 9 bases between. This chain's CDR3 is CASREGGQPQHF. For the CDR3, the DNA is TGTGCCAGCAGAGAGGGTGGTCAGCCCCAGCATTTT.

The rearrangement uses TRBV11-2 and TRBJ1-3; weak D call: TRBD1 (6 bases). V shed 4 bases and J shed 4 bases, with 23 bases lying between them. CDR3 size: 18 residues. Germline-derived CDR1 and CDR2 are SGHAT and FQNNGV. CDR3 region: CASSSTYRVPLAGNTIYF. The CDR3 coding sequence is TGTGCCAGCAGCTCCACTTACAGGGTTCCCTTGGCGGGAAACACCATATATTTT.

V is TRBV19 and J is TRBJ1-1; D is ambiguous. Germline CDR1 reads LNHDA; CDR2 reads SQIVND (reference sequence). Trimming left V 3 bases short and J 0 bases short, with 14 bases between. The CDR3 is 16 residues long. The CDR3 spells CASSMEGSTVNTEAFF. The DNA for the CDR3 is TGTGCCAGTAGTATGGAGGGTTCCACCGTGAACACTGAAGCTTTCTTT.

The V gene is TRBV28, the J gene TRBJ2-2; 7 bases agree with TRBD1. With 0 bases clipped from V and 0 bases from J, the junction kept 1 base outside the gene matches. The germline CDR1 and CDR2 sequences are MDHEN and SYDVKM. The CDR3 is made up of 16 amino acids. The chain's CDR3 is CASSLWRGPNTGELFF. CDR3 DNA sequence: TGTGCCAGCAGTTTATGGAGGGGGCCGAACACCGGGGAGCTGTTTTTT.

The CDR3 here is CASSESGNEQFF. CDR3 in DNA: TGTGCCAGCAGTGAGTCGGGCAATGAGCAGTTCTTC. The gene calls are TRBV2 and TRBJ2-1; unclear D gene. This CDR3 comprises 12 residues. The V end lost 3 bases, the J end lost 6 bases, and 6 bases lay between the germline ends. CDR1 and CDR2 (germline): SNHLY, FYNNEI.

This clone appeared a single time. The chain couples TRBV27 to TRBJ2-1, with 11 bases matching TRBD1. This CDR3 contains 14 residues. V shed 7 bases and J 7 bases; nucleotides not matched to a gene: 6. The germline CDR1 and CDR2 sequences are MNHEY and SMNVEV (reference sequence). CDR3: CASMRDRGWNEQFF. DNA of the CDR3: TGTGCCAGCATGAGGGACAGGGGGTGGAATGAGCAGTTCTTC.

In DNA, the CDR3 is TGTGCCAGCAGCCCGGGGACTAGCGGGGGGAGCTCCTACAATGAGCAGTTCTTC. Encoded protein: CASSPGTSGGSSYNEQFF. The gene calls are TRBV5-4 and TRBJ2-1; 15 positions match TRBD2. The CDR3 has 18 residues. Trimming at V came to 4 bases and at J to 0 bases, leaving 5 bases not matched to a gene. The germline gives CDR1 SGHNT, CDR2 YYREEE (reference sequence).

The chain has TRBV6-5 and TRBJ2-3, with D possibly matching TRBD2 (5 bases). V was clipped by 4 bases and J by 2 bases, with 16 bases between them. This CDR3 contains 16 residues. Germline assignment: CDR1 MNHEY and CDR2 SVGAGI. The DNA of the CDR3 is TGTGCCAGCAGTTCTGACTGGACTCCCTCCACAGATACGCAGTATTTT. It specifies CASSSDWTPSTDTQYF.

The chain employs TRBV27 and TRBJ2-1; D perhaps matches TRBD1 (5 bases). The V gene lost 3 bases and the J gene lost 4 bases, with 7 bases spanning the gap. Germline assignment: CDR1 MNHEY and CDR2 SMNVEV (reference sequence). The CDR3 runs to 13 residues. The CDR3 spells CASSFRQYNEQFF. The CDR3, as DNA: TGTGCCAGCAGTTTCCGACAGTACAATGAGCAGTTCTTC.

The rearrangement uses TRBV3-1 (or the pseudogene TRBV3-2) and TRBJ1-1, with TRBD1 identical over 9 bases. With V trimmed by 0 bases and J by 3 bases, 8 bases remained unmatched. The CDR3 runs to 17 residues. Germline V lookup: CDR1 LGHDT, CDR2 YNNKEL (reference sequence). CDR3 nucleotides: TGTGCCAGCAGCCAAGATCCACCCGACAGGGGGTACACTGAAGCTTTCTTT. Translating gives CASSQDPPDRGYTEAFF.

The chain recombines TRBV7-6 with TRBJ1-3; D is ambiguous. Trimming shortened V by 5 bases and J by 4 bases, and 9 bases separated the two germline ends. The CDR3 contains 13 residues. Germline-derived CDR1 and CDR2 are SGHVS and FNYEAQ. CDR3 region: CASSLQQGNTIYF. CDR3 sequence (DNA): TGTGCCAGCAGCCTGCAACAGGGAAACACCATATATTTT.

DNA of the CDR3: TGTGCCAGCACCCCTACAGGGAATTCACCCCTCCACTTT. This sequence encodes CASTPTGNSPLHF. The chain carries TRBV6-5 and TRBJ1-6; D might be TRBD1 (6 bases). Germline CDR1 MNHEY, CDR2 SVGAGI. The CDR3 has 13 amino acids. Trimming took off 7 bases at V and 7 bases at J, with 11 bases between the two ends.

The chain carries TRBV14 and TRBJ2-2; D is perhaps TRBD2 (6 bases). The germline V gene has CDR1 SGHDN and CDR2 FVKESK. The CDR3 sequence is 15 residues long. The germline V and J ends were trimmed by 1 base and 5 bases, with 11 bases remaining between them. The CDR3 reads CASSQVVGGTGELFF. The CDR3 DNA reads as TGTGCCAGCAGCCAAGTCGTCGGGGGAACCGGGGAGCTGTTTTTT.

The rearrangement links TRBV11-2 to TRBJ1-2, with TRBD1 matching over 8 bases. The CDR3 is 16 amino acids. V gave up 4 bases and J gave up 4 bases; unmatched junction bases: 11. The germline CDR1 and CDR2 sequences are SGHAT and FQNNGV. CDR3 nucleotide sequence: TGTGCCAGCAGCTGGGCCGGGGACAGGCCCCTCTATGGCTACACCTTC. It codes for CASSWAGDRPLYGYTF.

The chain couples TRBV6-5 to TRBJ1-2; TRBD1 matches at 12 bases. Germline trimming cut 0 bases from V and 7 bases from J; bases unmatched to any gene: 6. Germline loops: CDR1 MNHEY, CDR2 SVGAGI. CDR3 length: 16 residues. The CDR3 reads CASSYSRGQGAVGYTF. CDR3 nucleotide sequence: TGTGCCAGCAGTTACTCGCGGGGACAGGGGGCAGTTGGCTACACCTTC.

The rearrangement uses TRBV6-5 and TRBJ1-2; D uncertain. With 2 bases removed from V and 8 bases from J, the gap between germline ends came to 12 bases. This CDR3 is built from 13 residues. CDR1 MNHEY and CDR2 SVGAGI come from the germline V gene. CDR3 DNA: TGTGCCAGCAGTTACACCGTGGGAGGCGGCTACACCTTC. Residues: CASSYTVGGGYTF.